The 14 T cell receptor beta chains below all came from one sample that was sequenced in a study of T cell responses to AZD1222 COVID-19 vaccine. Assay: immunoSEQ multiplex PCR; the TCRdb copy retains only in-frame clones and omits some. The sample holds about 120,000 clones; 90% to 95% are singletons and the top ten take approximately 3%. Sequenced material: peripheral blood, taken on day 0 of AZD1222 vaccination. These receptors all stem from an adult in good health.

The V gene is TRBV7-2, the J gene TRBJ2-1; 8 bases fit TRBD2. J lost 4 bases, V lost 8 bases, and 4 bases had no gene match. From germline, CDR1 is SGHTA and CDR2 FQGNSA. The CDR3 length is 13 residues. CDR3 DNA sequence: TGTGCCAGCGTAGCGGGAAGATACAATGAGCAGTTCTTC. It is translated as CASVAGRYNEQFF.

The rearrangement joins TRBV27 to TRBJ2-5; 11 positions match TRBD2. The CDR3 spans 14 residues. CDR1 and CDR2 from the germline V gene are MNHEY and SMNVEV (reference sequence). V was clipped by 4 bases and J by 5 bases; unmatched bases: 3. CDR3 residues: CASSSIAGGETQYF. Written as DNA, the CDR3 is TGTGCCAGCAGTTCAATAGCGGGAGGGGAGACCCAGTACTTC.

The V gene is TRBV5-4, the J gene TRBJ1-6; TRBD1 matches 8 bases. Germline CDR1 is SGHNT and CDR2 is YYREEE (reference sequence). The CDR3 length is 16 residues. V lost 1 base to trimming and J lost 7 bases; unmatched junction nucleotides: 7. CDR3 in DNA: TGTGCCAGCAGCTTGCTGGCCAGGGGGCACAATTCACCCCTCCACTTT. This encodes CASSLLARGHNSPLHF.

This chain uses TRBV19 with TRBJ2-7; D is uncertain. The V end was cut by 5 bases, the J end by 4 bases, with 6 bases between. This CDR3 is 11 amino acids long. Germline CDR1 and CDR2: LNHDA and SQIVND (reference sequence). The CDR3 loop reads CASSSAYEQYF. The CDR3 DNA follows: TGTGCCAGTAGTTCAGCTTACGAGCAGTACTTC. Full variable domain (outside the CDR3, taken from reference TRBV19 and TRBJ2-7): DGGITQSPKYLFRKEGQNVTLSCEQNLNHDAMYWYRQDPGQGLRLIYYSQIVNDFQKGDIAEGYSVSREKKESFPLTVTSAQKNPTAFYLCASSSAYEQYFGPGTRLTVT.

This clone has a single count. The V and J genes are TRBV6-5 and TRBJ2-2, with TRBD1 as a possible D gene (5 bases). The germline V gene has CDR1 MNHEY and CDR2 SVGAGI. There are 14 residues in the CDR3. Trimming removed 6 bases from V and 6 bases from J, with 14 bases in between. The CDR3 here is CASRTVRIAGELFF. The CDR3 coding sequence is TGTGCCAGCAGGACAGTTCGTATAGCCGGGGAGCTGTTTTTT.

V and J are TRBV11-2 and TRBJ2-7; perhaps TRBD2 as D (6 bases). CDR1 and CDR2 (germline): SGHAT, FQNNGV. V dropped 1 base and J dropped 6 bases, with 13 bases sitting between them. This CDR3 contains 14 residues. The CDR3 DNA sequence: TGTGCCAGCAGCTTAGTAATTGGGGGGTCCGAGCAGTACTTC. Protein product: CASSLVIGGSEQYF.

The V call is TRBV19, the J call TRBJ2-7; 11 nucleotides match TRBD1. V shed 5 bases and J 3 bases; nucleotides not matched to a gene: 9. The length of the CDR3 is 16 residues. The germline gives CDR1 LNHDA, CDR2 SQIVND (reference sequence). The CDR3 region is CASSGTGGHQRYEQYF. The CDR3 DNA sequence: TGTGCCAGTAGTGGGACAGGGGGACACCAACGCTACGAGCAGTACTTC.

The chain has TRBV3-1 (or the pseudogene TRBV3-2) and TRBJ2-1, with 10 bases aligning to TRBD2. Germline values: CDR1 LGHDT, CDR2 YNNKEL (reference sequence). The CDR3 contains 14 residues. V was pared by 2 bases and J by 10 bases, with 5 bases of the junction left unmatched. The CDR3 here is CASSQQREGSEQFF. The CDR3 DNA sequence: TGTGCCAGCAGCCAACAGCGGGAGGGCAGCGAGCAGTTCTTC.

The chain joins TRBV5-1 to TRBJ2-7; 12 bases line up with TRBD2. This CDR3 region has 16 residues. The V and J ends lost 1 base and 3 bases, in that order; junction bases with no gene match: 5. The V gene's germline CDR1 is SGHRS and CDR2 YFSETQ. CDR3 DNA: TGCGCCAGCAGCTTGCTAGCGGGAGGGGGTGTCTACGAGCAGTACTTC. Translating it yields CASSLLAGGGVYEQYF.

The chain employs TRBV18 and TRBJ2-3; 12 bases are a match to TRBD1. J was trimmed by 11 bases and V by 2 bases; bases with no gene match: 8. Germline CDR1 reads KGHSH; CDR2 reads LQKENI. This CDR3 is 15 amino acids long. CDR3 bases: TGTGCCAGCTCACCAGCCTGGGACAGGGGGCAGGAGCAGTATTTT. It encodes CASSPAWDRGQEQYF.

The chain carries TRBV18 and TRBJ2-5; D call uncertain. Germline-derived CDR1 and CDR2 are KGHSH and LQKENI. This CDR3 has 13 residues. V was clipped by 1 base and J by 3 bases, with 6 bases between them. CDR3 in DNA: TGTGCCAGCTCACCACTGTCCGAAGAGACCCAGTACTTC. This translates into CASSPLSEETQYF.

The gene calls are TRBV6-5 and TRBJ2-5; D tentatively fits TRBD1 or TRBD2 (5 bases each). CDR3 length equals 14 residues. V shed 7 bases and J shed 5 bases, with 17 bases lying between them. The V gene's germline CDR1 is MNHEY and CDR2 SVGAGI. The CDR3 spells CASNPGSSGETQYF. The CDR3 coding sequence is TGTGCCAGCAATCCAGGGAGTTCTGGTGAGACCCAGTACTTC.

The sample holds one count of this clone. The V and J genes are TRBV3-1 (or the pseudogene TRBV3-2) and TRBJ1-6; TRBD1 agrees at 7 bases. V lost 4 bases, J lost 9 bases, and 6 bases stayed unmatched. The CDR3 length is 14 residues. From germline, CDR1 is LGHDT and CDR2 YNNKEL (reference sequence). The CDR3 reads CASSPRQGVSPLHF. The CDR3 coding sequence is TGTGCCAGCAGCCCTCGACAGGGTGTTTCACCCCTCCACTTT.

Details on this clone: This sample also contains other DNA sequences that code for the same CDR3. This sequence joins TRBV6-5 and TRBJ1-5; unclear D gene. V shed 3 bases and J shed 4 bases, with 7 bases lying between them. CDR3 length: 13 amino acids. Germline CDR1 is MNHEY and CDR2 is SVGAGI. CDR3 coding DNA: TGTGCCAGCAGTTATCTAGCTAATCAGCCCCAGCATTTT. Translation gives CASSYLANQPQHF.